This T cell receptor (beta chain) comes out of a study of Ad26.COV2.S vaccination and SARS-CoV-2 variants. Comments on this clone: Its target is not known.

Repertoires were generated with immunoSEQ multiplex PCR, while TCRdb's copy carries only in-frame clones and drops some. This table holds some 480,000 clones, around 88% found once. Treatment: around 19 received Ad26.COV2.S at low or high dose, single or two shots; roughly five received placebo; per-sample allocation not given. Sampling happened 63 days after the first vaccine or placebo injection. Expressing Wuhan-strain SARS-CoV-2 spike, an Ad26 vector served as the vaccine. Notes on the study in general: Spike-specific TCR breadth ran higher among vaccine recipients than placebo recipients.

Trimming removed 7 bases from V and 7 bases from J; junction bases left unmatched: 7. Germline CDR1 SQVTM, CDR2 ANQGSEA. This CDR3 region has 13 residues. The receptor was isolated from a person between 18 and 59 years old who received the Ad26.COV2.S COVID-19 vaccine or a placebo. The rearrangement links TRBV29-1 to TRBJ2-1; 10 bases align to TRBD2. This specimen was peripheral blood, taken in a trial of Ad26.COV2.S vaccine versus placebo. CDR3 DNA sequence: TGCAGCGGGTCTAGCGGGGGAGGGAATGAGCAGTTCTTC. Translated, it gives CSGSSGGGNEQFF.